A single sample gave rise to the 11 T cell receptor beta chains below, sequenced in a study of blood T cell repertoires in COVID-19. This table comes from immunoSEQ multiplex PCR, and its TCRdb copy is limited to in-frame clones, with some not included. The data show 95,000 to 150,000 clones, roughly 85% seen once. The source material was peripheral blood. The receptors originated from a woman over 75 with acute or convalescent COVID-19.

The V call is TRBV19, the J call TRBJ2-5, with 9 bases aligning to TRBD1. J gave up 4 bases and V 8 bases, and 5 bases lay outside the gene matches. Germline CDR1 LNHDA, CDR2 SQIVND (reference sequence). This CDR3 is built from 13 residues. In DNA form, the CDR3 reads TGTGCCAGTTCGAACAGGGGGCGAGAGACCCAGTACTTC. Its translation: CASSNRGRETQYF.

The chain links TRBV4-1 to TRBJ1-2; D not resolved. The CDR3 spans 13 residues. Germline CDR1 MGHRA, CDR2 YSYEKL. Trimming cost V 0 bases and J 4 bases, with 6 bases left between them. CDR3 protein: CASSQEPGYGYTF. In DNA form, the CDR3 reads TGCGCCAGCAGCCAAGAGCCAGGCTATGGCTACACCTTC.

The V call is TRBV7-2, the J call TRBJ1-6; 9 bases align to TRBD1. The CDR3 loop spans 16 amino acids. The germline CDR1 and CDR2 sequences are SGHTA and FQGNSA. V gave up 0 bases and J gave up 9 bases; unmatched junction bases: 6. The CDR3 bases are TGTGCCAGCAGCTTAGCGACAGGGGGTGTGGGTTCACCCCTCCACTTT. Protein: CASSLATGGVGSPLHF.

This clone was counted once. The rearrangement links TRBV28 to TRBJ2-1, with TRBD2 matching 10 bases. With 8 bases clipped from V and 10 bases from J, the junction kept 11 bases outside the gene matches. The germline V gene has CDR1 MDHEN and CDR2 SYDVKM. This CDR3 comprises 14 residues. In nucleotides, the CDR3 is TGTGCCAGCCGGCAGCGGGGGGGCCCAGGGGAGCAGTTCTTC. It specifies CASRQRGGPGEQFF.

The chain links TRBV7-3 to TRBJ2-5; TRBD1 matches 9 bases. V was pared by 4 bases and J by 4 bases, with 10 bases of the junction left unmatched. The CDR3 sequence is 16 residues long. Germline CDR1 SGHTA, CDR2 FQGTGA. CDR3 DNA sequence: TGTGCCAGCAGCTCGTCTTTGACAGGGGGTTTAGAGACCCAGTACTTC. Protein sequence: CASSSSLTGGLETQYF.

J is TRBJ2-1 and V is TRBV5-1, with 13 bases identical to TRBD2. Germline trimming cut 2 bases from V and 4 bases from J; bases unmatched to any gene: 15. This CDR3 is 20 amino acids long. CDR1 is SGHRS, CDR2 YFSETQ, per germline. CDR3 protein: CASSFRLAGGPSTVYNEQFF. The CDR3 coding sequence is TGCGCCAGCAGCTTCAGACTAGCGGGGGGACCTTCAACCGTATACAATGAGCAGTTCTTC.

This clone has only a few counts. The chain is built from TRBV7-9 and TRBJ1-1; D gene uncertain. This CDR3 is built from 14 residues. Germline CDR1 and CDR2: SEHNR and FQNEAQ (reference sequence). V shed 7 bases and J shed 0 bases, with 12 bases lying between them. CDR3 sequence: CASTSSSVNTEAFF. The CDR3 nucleotides are TGTGCCAGCACCTCATCCAGTGTGAACACTGAAGCTTTCTTT.

This sequence joins TRBV7-9 and TRBJ1-5; tentatively, D is TRBD1 (5 bases). Trimming stripped 6 bases from V and 6 bases from J, with 18 bases between. The length of the CDR3 is 15 residues. Germline V gene sequence: CDR1 SEHNR, CDR2 FQNEAQ (reference sequence). In nucleotides, the CDR3 is TGTGCCAGCAGGAACGGGTCCAGGGTCGGTCAGCCCCAGCATTTT. This encodes CASRNGSRVGQPQHF.

The genes are TRBV15 and TRBJ1-2; 10 bases map to TRBD1. This CDR3 spans 14 amino acids. J was trimmed by 8 bases and V by 5 bases; bases with no gene match: 8. Germline V gene data show CDR1 as LNHNV and CDR2 as YYDKDF (reference sequence). CDR3 in amino acids: CATSVRQGAEGYTF. CDR3 DNA sequence: TGTGCCACCAGCGTCAGACAGGGGGCAGAAGGCTACACCTTC.

This clone was counted once. The chain joins TRBV18 to TRBJ1-1, with D maybe TRBD1 (6 bases). CDR3 length: 16 amino acids. V lost 3 bases to trimming and J lost 0 bases, with 14 bases between them. Germline V lookup: CDR1 KGHSH, CDR2 LQKENI. The CDR3 DNA reads as TGTGCCAGCTCACCCCTAATACAGGGACTGAACACTGAAGCTTTCTTT. This codes for CASSPLIQGLNTEAFF.

V gene TRBV7-2 combines with J gene TRBJ1-5, with 9 bases aligning to TRBD1. The V gene's germline CDR1 is SGHTA and CDR2 FQGNSA. The CDR3 totals 14 residues. With V trimmed by 5 bases and J by 7 bases, 6 bases remained unmatched. The CDR3, as DNA: TGTGCCAGCAGCCACGGACAGGGGAGCCAGCCCCAGCATTTT. Translating it yields CASSHGQGSQPQHF.